This TCR beta chain comes out of a study of response to subunit inactivated influenza vaccine. This clonotype was seen at least ten times. TCRdb passed the RT-PCR reads through MiXCR, listing each CDR3 protein once. The table includes about 520,000 distinct CDR3 sequences, roughly 9.8% detected once. From germline, CDR1 is DFQATT and CDR2 SNEGSKA (reference sequence). Trimming took 6 bases from V and 9 from J; bases not matched to a gene: 12. The CDR3 has 14 residues. The sequence was collected from a man in his fifties who received an inactivated influenza vaccine. The chain carries TRBV20-1 and TRBJ2-3; 10 nucleotides line up with TRBD1. Sequencing was performed on PBMCs from blood, taken more than 35 days after vaccination. CDR3 in amino acids: CSASRQGAQRTQYF. CDR3 bases: TGCAGTGCCAGCCGACAGGGGGCGCAGAGGACGCAGTATTTT.